The clone carrying this T cell receptor beta chain was detected ten times or more. Its antigen is as yet unknown. TCRdb ran MiXCR on the RT-PCR reads and lists one entry per CDR3 protein. The sample carries 550,000 to 800,000 distinct CDR3 sequences, approximately 15% recorded once. The data originate from a study of response to subunit inactivated influenza vaccine. Study results and limitations: Only a handful of new T cells, the authors suggested, are recruited with each seasonal influenza vaccination.

There are 12 residues in the CDR3. Trimming stripped 1 base from V and 9 bases from J, with 7 bases between. CDR1 and CDR2 from the germline V gene are SGHTA and FQGNSA. This material consisted of PBMCs from blood, taken around two weeks before vaccination. The chain couples TRBV7-2 to TRBJ2-1; D is uncertain. The sequence derives from a man over 45 who received an inactivated influenza vaccine. In DNA, the CDR3 is TGTGCCAGCAGCTTAGTTCTTCTTGAGCAGTTCTTC. Protein: CASSLVLLEQFF. Based on the CDR3 plus reference TRBV7-2 and TRBJ2-1, the full variable domain is GAGVSQSPSNKVTEKGKDVELRCDPISGHTALYWYRQSLGQGLEFLIYFQGNSAPDKSGLPSDRFSAERTGGSVSTLTIQRTQQEDSAVYLCASSLVLLEQFFGPGTRLTVL.